These 22 T cell receptor beta chains came from one sample sequenced in a study of T cells in Graves' hyperthyroidism and ophthalmopathy. Amplified TCR beta CDR3 regions derived from RNA transcripts. First-round RT-PCR with HTBI primers amplified the TCR CDR3 region. TCRdb reprocessed the multiplex PCR reads with MiXCR, giving one entry per CDR3 protein. The sample includes about 600,000 distinct CDR3 sequences, about a sixth of them seen just once. Specimen: blood. Source of these receptors: a middle-aged woman with Graves' ophthalmopathy.

In this sample, this clonotype turned up many times. The chain has TRBV28 and TRBJ1-2; 8 bases map to TRBD1. The CDR3 runs 17 residues. Per germline, CDR1 MDHEN and CDR2 SYDVKM. The ends lost 6 bases at V and 1 base at J; junction bases unmatched: 13. The CDR3 loop reads CASRGTTGGPINYGYTF. The CDR3 region has the DNA TGTGCCAGCAGAGGGACAACAGGGGGACCCATTAACTATGGCTACACCTTC.

This clonotype was counted at least ten times. This sequence joins TRBV28 and TRBJ1-2; no definite D call. V lost 3 bases and J 0 bases, leaving 11 bases between the germline ends. The CDR3 loop spans 15 amino acids. CDR1 and CDR2 from the germline V gene are MDHEN and SYDVKM. CDR3 loop: CASSFPLKTNYGYTF. CDR3 in DNA: TGTGCCAGCAGTTTCCCCCTAAAAACTAACTATGGCTACACCTTC.

A few counts support this clonotype. This chain connects TRBV7-9 to TRBJ1-2, with TRBD1 identical over 9 bases. Trimming removed 5 bases from V and 6 bases from J; junction bases left unmatched: 4. Germline V CDR1 and CDR2: SEHNR, FQNEAQ (reference sequence). The CDR3 contains 13 residues. The DNA for the CDR3 is TGTGCCAGCAGCCTACAGGGGGCTAATGGCTACACCTTC. It translates to CASSLQGANGYTF.

This clonotype was seen only a few times. The rearrangement joins TRBV10-3 to TRBJ2-3; the match to TRBD2 covers 8 bases. Germline lookup yields CDR1 ENHRY and CDR2 SYGVKD. The CDR3 is 15 amino acids. V lost 3 bases, J lost 4 bases, and 6 bases stayed unmatched. The CDR3 protein is CAISDRGGPPDTQYF. In DNA form, the CDR3 reads TGTGCCATCAGTGATCGGGGGGGGCCCCCAGATACGCAGTATTTT.

The V and J genes are TRBV7-2 and TRBJ1-4; D not certain. This CDR3 spans 13 amino acids. Germline values: CDR1 SGHTA, CDR2 FQGNSA. Trimming left V 2 bases short and J 8 bases short, with 9 bases between. CDR3 amino acids: CASSLQFSEKLFF. Written as DNA, the CDR3 is TGTGCCAGCAGCTTACAGTTCTCCGAAAAACTGTTTTTT.

This clonotype was counted at least ten times. The chain recombines TRBV28 with TRBJ2-1; TRBD2 matches 12 bases. The length of the CDR3 is 18 residues. Germline values: CDR1 MDHEN, CDR2 SYDVKM. V lost 1 base, J lost 8 bases, and 12 bases stayed unmatched. The CDR3 sequence is CASSLSTSGSQVLDEQFF. The CDR3 DNA follows: TGTGCCAGCAGTTTATCGACTAGCGGGAGTCAGGTGCTGGATGAGCAGTTCTTC.

This clonotype occurred many times. This rearrangement joins TRBV2 to TRBJ2-7; D is undetermined. V dropped 1 base and J dropped 0 bases, with 10 bases sitting between them. CDR1 SNHLY and CDR2 FYNNEI come from the germline V gene. This CDR3 contains 15 residues. The CDR3 sequence: CASSEVRPSSYEQYF. The DNA of the CDR3 is TGTGCCAGCAGTGAAGTGCGGCCCAGCTCCTACGAGCAGTACTTC.

This sequence joins TRBV6-5 and TRBJ2-5, with a possible D match to TRBD1 (6 bases). With 0 bases removed from V and 5 bases from J, the gap between germline ends came to 13 bases. Germline-derived CDR1 and CDR2 are MNHEY and SVGAGI. The CDR3 sequence is 15 residues long. The CDR3 coding sequence is TGTGCCAGCAGTTACTCGAATGGACAGAGGGAGACCCAGTACTTC. Translated: CASSYSNGQRETQYF.

This clonotype has a handful of counts. The gene calls are TRBV20-1 and TRBJ2-3; TRBD1 or TRBD2 may be the D gene (5 bases each). V lost 5 bases, J lost 1 base, and 19 bases lay in between. The CDR3 covers 16 residues. Germline V gene lookup returns CDR1 DFQATT and CDR2 SNEGSKA (reference sequence). CDR3 protein: CSAPPPRGPGTDTQYF. As DNA, the CDR3 is TGCAGTGCTCCTCCCCCCCGGGGCCCGGGCACAGATACGCAGTATTTT.

The table lists this clonotype with many counts. The rearrangement joins TRBV5-6 to TRBJ2-3; D is perhaps TRBD2 (5 bases). In germline, CDR1 is SGHDT, CDR2 YYEEEE. Between the trimmed V and J ends, which lost 2 bases and 0 bases, there was a span of 13 bases. The CDR3 is 16 residues long. The CDR3 protein is CASSFPYEGSTDTQYF. In DNA form, the CDR3 reads TGTGCCAGCAGCTTCCCTTATGAGGGCAGCACAGATACGCAGTATTTT.

The chain recombines TRBV6-2 or TRBV6-3 with TRBJ2-1; no reliable D call. The CDR3 sequence is 15 residues long. V was trimmed by 5 bases and J by 4 bases, leaving 15 bases between them. The germline V gene encodes CDR1 MNHEY and CDR2 SVGEGT. CDR3 in amino acids: CASSDWRGPYNEQFF. CDR3 bases: TGTGCCAGCAGTGACTGGCGTGGTCCATACAATGAGCAGTTCTTC.

V usage is TRBV20-1 and J usage is TRBJ2-3; TRBD2 aligns across 9 bases. CDR1 is DFQATT, CDR2 SNEGSKA, per germline (reference sequence). This CDR3 contains 16 residues. Losses at the gene ends were 5 bases for V and 1 base for J; bases not matched to a gene: 10. CDR3 in amino acids: CSAPNTREGRTDTQYF. For the CDR3, the DNA is TGCAGTGCTCCCAATACGCGGGAGGGCCGCACAGATACGCAGTATTTT.

This chain links TRBV20-1 with TRBJ1-6, with unresolved D. Germline CDR1 DFQATT, CDR2 SNEGSKA (reference sequence). The germline V and J ends were trimmed by 0 bases and 0 bases, with 18 bases remaining between them. This CDR3 has 19 amino acids. CDR3 protein: CSARDQRAPFSSYNSPLHF. CDR3 coding DNA: TGCAGTGCTAGAGACCAGAGAGCTCCCTTTAGCTCCTATAATTCACCCCTCCACTTT.

The gene calls are TRBV7-2 and TRBJ2-7; 15 bases fit TRBD2. The V gene end was trimmed by 8 bases and the J gene end by 5 bases; junction bases not matched to a gene: 25. CDR3 size: 21 residues. Germline V CDR1 and CDR2: SGHTA, FQGNSA. The CDR3: CASSPQGLAGGLPTSRNEQYF. As DNA, the CDR3 is TGTGCCAGCTCACCGCAGGGACTAGCGGGGGGACTCCCTACGTCCCGTAACGAGCAGTACTTC.

This clonotype was counted many times. The CDR3 sequence: CAISDPGDRSYEQYF. The CDR3 DNA reads as TGTGCCATCAGTGACCCAGGGGACAGGAGCTACGAGCAGTACTTC. This chain connects TRBV10-3 to TRBJ2-7, with 8 nucleotides matching TRBD1. The CDR3 totals 15 residues. Germline V lookup: CDR1 ENHRY, CDR2 SYGVKD. The trim removed 3 bases at V and 3 bases at J, leaving 7 bases unmatched.

This clonotype was counted ten times or more. This rearrangement joins TRBV20-1 to TRBJ2-3; 9 bases match TRBD2. In germline, CDR1 is DFQATT, CDR2 SNEGSKA (reference sequence). With V trimmed by 5 bases and J by 4 bases, 7 bases remained unmatched. The CDR3 sequence is 14 residues long. CDR3: CSAPRGGGADTQYF. In DNA form, the CDR3 reads TGCAGTGCTCCCCGCGGGGGGGGGGCAGATACGCAGTATTTT.

This clonotype showed up many times. The J gene is TRBJ2-2, the V gene TRBV11-2; perhaps TRBD2 as D (6 bases). The ends were cut back, 7 bases at V and 4 bases at J, with 10 bases in the middle. The CDR3 spans 13 residues. Per germline, CDR1 SGHAT and CDR2 FQNNGV. The CDR3: CASISGRTGELFF. CDR3 nucleotide sequence: TGTGCCAGCATCAGCGGGCGCACCGGGGAGCTGTTTTTT.

Written as DNA, the CDR3 is TGTGCCATCAGGCGGACTGTCACCGGGGAGCTGTTTTTT. Its translation is CAIRRTVTGELFF. The J gene is TRBJ2-2, the V gene TRBV10-3, with a weak D call TRBD2 (5 bases). The CDR3 spans 13 residues. Trimming left V 6 bases short and J 4 bases short, with 9 bases between. Germline V gene lookup returns CDR1 ENHRY and CDR2 SYGVKD.

This clonotype was counted only a few times. The chain links TRBV9 to TRBJ2-2, with a tentative D call TRBD1 (6 bases). The CDR3 contains 14 residues. Trimming took 0 bases from V and 3 from J, leaving 6 bases between them. Germline V gene lookup returns CDR1 SGDLS and CDR2 YYNGEE. DNA for the CDR3: TGTGCCAGCAGCGTAGAGGGGGACACCGGGGAGCTGTTTTTT. Translating it yields CASSVEGDTGELFF.

The chain uses TRBV4-1 and TRBJ2-2, with D perhaps matching TRBD1 (8 bases). Germline V CDR1 and CDR2: MGHRA, YSYEKL. There are 16 residues in the CDR3. The V and J ends lost 4 bases and 3 bases respectively, with 15 bases between them. The CDR3 protein is CASSLGQGGDTGELFF. In DNA form, the CDR3 reads TGCGCCAGCAGCCTAGGACAGGGAGGGGACACCGGGGAGCTGTTTTTT.

This clonotype appeared many times. The rearrangement uses TRBV11-3 and TRBJ1-5, with D maybe TRBD1 (5 bases). CDR1 and CDR2 from the germline V gene are SGHNT and YENEEA. The CDR3 extends over 17 amino acids. V shed 5 bases and J shed 0 bases, with 17 bases lying between them. As DNA, the CDR3 is TGTGCCAGCAGCGAACGGGGGTGTGCGGGTAGCAATCAGCCCCAGCATTTT. Translation gives CASSERGCAGSNQPQHF.

J is TRBJ1-5 and V is TRBV12-3 or TRBV12-4; 7 positions agree with TRBD1. The CDR3 is made up of 15 amino acids. The junction had 8 bases not matched to a gene; V was cut back by 5 bases and J by 4 bases. Here the CDR3 DNA reads TGTGCCAGCAGTCCCGACAGGGTAGGGAATCAGCCCCAGCATTTT. It encodes CASSPDRVGNQPQHF.